This T cell receptor beta chain was identified during a study of T cell responses to AZD1222 COVID-19 vaccine. Using immunoSEQ multiplex PCR, the repertoire was profiled, and TCRdb retains in-frame clones only, with some absent. The sample consists of 98,000 or so clones, 86% of them appearing once. Findings and limits, study-wide: Most donors were white British and more were female, and clonal diversity was possibly underestimated. Repertoire samples came only from after the peak T cell response. In the spike-specific TCR repertoire, nearly half reportedly target unmutated variant regions.

Turning to this clone: Its antigen is as yet unknown.

The germline gives CDR1 SGHTA, CDR2 FQGNSA. V lost 4 bases, J lost 8 bases, and 15 bases lay in between. This CDR3 comprises 14 residues. The source material was peripheral blood, sampled on day 0 of AZD1222 vaccination. The receptor was derived from an adult in good health. This chain joins TRBV7-2 and TRBJ2-1; D could derive from TRBD1 or TRBD2 (5 bases each). CDR3 DNA sequence: TGTGCCAGCAGCTCAAGTTCGGGGCGGGATGAGCAGTTCTTC. Encoded protein: CASSSSSGRDEQFF.